This T cell receptor beta chain was obtained from a study of vaccination and CD4 T cells after COVID-19 (dated by TCRdb to between 2022 and 2023). About the full investigation: Convalescent patients had a positive SARS-CoV-2 result on nasal swab PCR, and of these patients, fewer than ten had mild disease and one had severe disease. The convalescent cohort included six males and four females, with two Hispanic individuals, seven Caucasians, two Asians and one multiracial person. Two doses of either the Pfizer-BioNTech BNT162b2 vaccine (n=8) or the Moderna mRNA-1273 vaccine (n=2) were administered to participants. Post-COVID blood samples were collected from convalescent patients a median of approximately 100 days after diagnosis, with a range of about 30 to 180 days. Post-vaccine blood samples were collected a median of approximately 68 days after the second vaccine dose, ranging from about 12 to 250 days. The cultures were stimulated with overlapping spike peptide pools from SARS-CoV-2 and from the common cold coronaviruses HCoV-NL63, HCoV-OC43 and HCoV-229E. As controls, cultures received a CEFX viral epitope pool (the positive control), an HIV-1 Nef peptide pool (the negative control), or no peptide at all. The spike-specific CD4+ TCR repertoire was compared before and after mRNA vaccination in 10 COVID-19 convalescent patients and 4 infection-naive healthy vaccine recipients.

Receptor amplification or capture employed PCR. At the Johns Hopkins FTIC core, DNA from the cultured CD4+ T cells underwent TCR sequencing with the Oncomine TCR Beta short-read assay. The QIAamp micro DNA kit was used to extract genomic DNA from the cultured CD4+ T cells. Oncomine TCR Beta libraries from cultured CD4+ T cells were pooled with unique dual indexes and sequenced on an Illumina iSeq 100. On the study's bioinformatics: Non-productive sequences were filtered out, and CDR3s that did not start with C, did not end with F or W, or were shorter than 7 amino acids were discarded. The MANAFEST web application identified antigen-specific clonotypes by comparing peptide-stimulated wells against reference wells and other culture wells. For a clone to be called positive, the clone needed an FDR below 0.05, an odds ratio above 5, and a productive frequency above 0.1% in at least two of three replicate wells. Cross-reactive clonotypes were defined as significantly expanded in both SARS-CoV-2 spike wells and at least one common cold coronavirus spike condition. Levenshtein distances (stringdist) and unrooted phylogenetic trees (ape) in R version 3.6.1 were used to assess CDR3 homology. TCRdb passed the public sequencing reads through fastp at Q25 and MiXCR, retaining productive beta sequences. CDR3 protein sequences are deduplicated, and each keeps its most common genes and DNA. These V and J calls rely on TCRdb rather than the paper's analysis. The sample records 7,400 or so distinct CDR3 sequences, approximately 54% of which are singletons. The top ten clonotypes cover 22% of the sample.

With regard to this clonotype: No antigen is known for it. Per-nucleotide qualities are absent, and no much larger clonotype sits a single base away.

The sample's treatment or condition label is to be understood as: approximately 9-day PBMC culture with coronavirus spike peptide pools or control peptides (ViraFEST assay). The ViraFEST assay, used in the study, expanded antigen-specific T cells with peptide pools and then identified the expanded clonotypes through TCR sequencing. The convalescent patients' positive SARS-CoV-2 PCR tests fell between March and December 2020, which was before the Alpha, Beta and Delta variants emerged in the United States. Over 1.5 million PBMCs per well were cultured in IMDM with 5% human AB serum and about 9.7 IU/ml IL-2, plus 10 ug/ml peptide pools. Half of the culture medium was replaced with fresh IL-2-containing medium on days 3 and 7. After 10 to 11 days of culture, CD4+ T cells were isolated by negative selection using the EasySep CD4+ T cell isolation kit. Ficoll-Paque Plus gradient centrifugation was used to isolate PBMCs from whole blood, and the isolated PBMCs were then either used fresh or cryopreserved at -140C. Triplicate wells were generally used for each culture condition.

The CDR3 runs 13 residues from the cysteine to the phenylalanine. CDR3 DNA is the only sequence kept; it has 39 bases, read in frame from the first base. Germline trimming amounts to 8 bases on V and 4 bases on J, with 5 as the count of junction bases outside the gene matches. The germline V gene provides CDR1 MDHEN and CDR2 SYDVKM. What the work shows at the level of the full study, not this receptor alone: Among convalescent patients, a median around 89% of the SARS-CoV-2-reactive clones seen after vaccination appeared only after vaccination, which suggests priming specific to the vaccine. Of the vaccine-specific clones in convalescent patients, 304 of 307, or nearly all, reacted only to SARS-CoV-2 spike and did not cross-react with common cold coronaviruses. Relatively few convalescent patients were included in the study, and early timepoints after natural infection were not analyzed. Although the median number of SARS-CoV-2-reactive clonotypes went up from more than 20 after infection to more than 30 after vaccination, the increase was not significant.

The TCR was taken from a human donor who had recovered from COVID-19. Sequencing used CD4+ T cells from blood, cultured in vitro. The V and J genes are TRBV28 and TRBJ1-5, and TRBD1 matches 7 of the central bases. This receptor has the CDR3 CASLRDRNQPQHF. The bases read TGTGCCAGCCTCCGGGACAGAAATCAGCCCCAGCATTTT.